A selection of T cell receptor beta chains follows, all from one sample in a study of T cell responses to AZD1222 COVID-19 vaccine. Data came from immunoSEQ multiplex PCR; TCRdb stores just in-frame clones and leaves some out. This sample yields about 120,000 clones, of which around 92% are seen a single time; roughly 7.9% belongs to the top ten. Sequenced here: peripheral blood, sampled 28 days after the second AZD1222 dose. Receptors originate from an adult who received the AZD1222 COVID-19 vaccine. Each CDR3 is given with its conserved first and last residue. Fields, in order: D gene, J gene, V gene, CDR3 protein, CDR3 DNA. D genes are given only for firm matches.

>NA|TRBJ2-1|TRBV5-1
CASSLPSNEQFF
TGCGCCAGCAGCTTGCCGAGCAATGAGCAGTTCTTC
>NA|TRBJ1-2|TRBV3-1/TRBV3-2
CASSQSTTRYTF
TGTGCCAGCAGCCAAAGCACAACGCGCTACACCTTC
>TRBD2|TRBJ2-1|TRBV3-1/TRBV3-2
CASSLLAGEGEQFF
TGTGCCAGCAGTCTACTAGCGGGAGAGGGTGAGCAGTTCTTC
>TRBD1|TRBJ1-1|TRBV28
CASSHKAGRGLYRAFF
TGTGCCAGCAGCCATAAAGCAGGCAGGGGGCTATACCGAGCTTTCTTT
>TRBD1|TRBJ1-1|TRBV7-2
CASSFKGQNPTEAFF
TGTGCCAGCAGCTTTAAGGGACAGAATCCCACTGAAGCTTTCTTT
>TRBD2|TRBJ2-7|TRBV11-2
CASIRGGSYEQYF
TGTGCCAGCATCCGGGGGGGCTCCTACGAGCAGTACTTC
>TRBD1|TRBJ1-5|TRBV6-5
CASRGTGGDNQPQHF
TGTGCCAGCAGGGGGACAGGGGGGGACAATCAGCCCCAGCATTTT
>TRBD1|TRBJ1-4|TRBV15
CATSRGPGQGATNEKLLGVGLFF
TGTGCCACCAGCAGAGGCCCCGGACAGGGGGCAACTAATGAAAAACTGTTGGGGGTCGGACTGTTTTTT
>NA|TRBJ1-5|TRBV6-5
CASSPIWDQPQHF
TGTGCCAGCAGTCCAATATGGGATCAGCCCCAGCATTTT
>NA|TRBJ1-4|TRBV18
CASSRPGGYEKLFF
TGTGCCAGCTCACGCCCGGGGGGCTATGAAAAACTGTTTTTT